This T cell receptor beta chain derives from a study of blood T cells in healthy people across ages. CDR1 is MNHNY, CDR2 SVGAGI, per germline (reference sequence). V gave up 7 bases and J gave up 5 bases, with 14 bases separating them. The CDR3 consists of 13 residues. Remarks on this clonotype: Its antigen is not identified.

Study observations and caveats: PBMCs went unsorted, and a conclusive naive versus antigen-experienced comparison was therefore prevented.

A second roughly 7 to 11 cycle PCR used barcoded and J-beta primers. All cDNA molecules were each tagged by a template-switch adaptor with 12 random nucleotides. TCRdb re-derived calls from the 5' RACE reads in MiXCR, one entry per CDR3 protein. The profile shows about 1.7 million distinct CDR3 sequences, 28% of them singletons. The sample, about 9.2 milliliters of peripheral blood, was drawn from each donor. The sequence was collected from a woman in her twenties or thirties in good health. Sequenced input: blood. This sequence joins TRBV6-6 and TRBJ1-2, with a weak D call TRBD1 (6 bases). The CDR3 coding sequence is TGTGCCAGCATAGGGGAGGGGGATTATGGCTACACCTTC. It encodes CASIGEGDYGYTF.